A selection of T cell receptor beta chains follows, all from one sample in a study of control samples from healthy donors and cancer patients. Sequenced by immunoSEQ multiplex PCR; TCRdb stores in-frame clones only, minus some. The sample lists around 140,000 clones, about 90% seen once, with about 7.6% in the top ten. Sample: blood. These receptors came from a man between 18 and 29 years old in good health. Both conserved end residues are part of each CDR3. A D gene is named only where the DNA matches it firmly.

j_gene: TRBJ2-3; d_gene: -; v_gene: TRBV7-9; CDR3aa: CASSPPGQASTDTQYF; CDR3nt: TGTGCCAGCAGCCCCCCGGGGCAGGCTAGCACAGATACGCAGTATTTT
j_gene: TRBJ2-7; d_gene: -; v_gene: TRBV10-3; CDR3aa: CAISPGTQSYEQYF; CDR3nt: TGTGCCATCAGCCCCGGGACTCAGTCCTACGAGCAGTACTTC
j_gene: TRBJ1-1; d_gene: -; v_gene: TRBV4-1; CDR3aa: CASSIGNTEAFF; CDR3nt: TGCGCCAGCAGCATTGGAAACACTGAAGCTTTCTTT
j_gene: TRBJ2-5; d_gene: -; v_gene: TRBV4-1; CDR3aa: CASSQPQRGRETQYF; CDR3nt: TGCGCCAGCAGCCAACCCCAGAGGGGCCGGGAGACCCAGTACTTC
j_gene: TRBJ1-3; d_gene: TRBD1; v_gene: TRBV6-4; CDR3aa: CASNPGQLISGNTIYF; CDR3nt: TGTGCCAGCAATCCGGGACAGCTAATCTCTGGAAACACCATATATTTT
j_gene: TRBJ1-2; d_gene: TRBD1; v_gene: TRBV30; CDR3aa: CAWKGTGANYGYTF; CDR3nt: TGTGCCTGGAAGGGGACAGGGGCTAACTATGGCTACACCTTC
j_gene: TRBJ1-2; d_gene: -; v_gene: TRBV4-3; CDR3aa: CASSQDRATNYGYTF; CDR3nt: TGCGCCAGCAGCCAAGATCGGGCAACTAACTATGGCTACACCTTC
j_gene: TRBJ1-3; d_gene: -; v_gene: TRBV2; CDR3aa: CASSEARTVSGNTIYF; CDR3nt: TGTGCCAGCAGTGAAGCGCGGACGGTCTCTGGAAACACCATATATTTT
j_gene: TRBJ2-7; d_gene: -; v_gene: TRBV5-6; CDR3aa: CASSFGAGEQYF; CDR3nt: TGTGCCAGCAGCTTTGGGGCGGGAGAGCAGTACTTC
j_gene: TRBJ1-6; d_gene: TRBD1; v_gene: TRBV28; CDR3aa: CASSSSDRGRSPLHF; CDR3nt: TGTGCCAGCAGTTCCTCGGACAGGGGCCGTTCACCCCTCCACTTT
j_gene: TRBJ1-4; d_gene: -; v_gene: TRBV25-1; CDR3aa: CASSGSRGSINEKLFF; CDR3nt: TGTGCCAGCAGTGGATCCAGGGGATCTATTAATGAAAAACTGTTTTTT
j_gene: TRBJ2-1; d_gene: -; v_gene: TRBV7-6; CDR3aa: CASSRASAPSGNEQFF; CDR3nt: TGTGCCAGCAGTCGTGCCAGTGCCCCCTCGGGGAATGAGCAGTTCTTC
j_gene: TRBJ1-6; d_gene: -; v_gene: TRBV5-1; CDR3aa: CASSLGGPYNSPLHF; CDR3nt: TGCGCCAGCAGCTTGGGAGGCCCCTATAATTCACCCCTCCACTTT
j_gene: TRBJ2-7; d_gene: -; v_gene: TRBV27; CDR3aa: CASSLSGPSYEQYF; CDR3nt: TGTGCCAGCAGTTTATCCGGGCCGTCCTACGAGCAGTACTTC
j_gene: TRBJ2-2; d_gene: TRBD1; v_gene: TRBV4-2; CDR3aa: CASSQEAGQGRELFF; CDR3nt: TGTGCCAGCAGCCAAGAAGCCGGACAGGGTCGGGAGCTGTTTTTT